This TCR beta chain is drawn from a study of glioma-infiltrating T cells after dendritic cell vaccination. Study in general: Patients had newly diagnosed or recurrent glioblastoma and received dendritic cell vaccines.

CDR1 KGHSH and CDR2 LQKENI come from the germline V gene. This CDR3 is built from 16 residues. The V segment lost 3 bases and the J segment 9 bases; nucleotides outside the gene matches: 12. Input was 1.5 to 2.5 ug genomic DNA, or all available if less. Sequenced by immunoSEQ multiplex PCR; TCRdb stores in-frame clones only, minus some. The top ten clones hold approximately 15% of a sample with roughly 83,000 clones, 86% of them seen once. J is TRBJ1-5 and V is TRBV18; the match to TRBD1 covers 9 bases. Here the sequenced sample was blood, taken before dendritic cell vaccination. The receptor was derived from a human donor with glioblastoma. CDR3 sequence: CASSPTGGQGLGPQHF. The DNA of the CDR3 is TGTGCCAGCTCACCCACAGGGGGACAGGGTTTAGGGCCCCAGCATTTT.